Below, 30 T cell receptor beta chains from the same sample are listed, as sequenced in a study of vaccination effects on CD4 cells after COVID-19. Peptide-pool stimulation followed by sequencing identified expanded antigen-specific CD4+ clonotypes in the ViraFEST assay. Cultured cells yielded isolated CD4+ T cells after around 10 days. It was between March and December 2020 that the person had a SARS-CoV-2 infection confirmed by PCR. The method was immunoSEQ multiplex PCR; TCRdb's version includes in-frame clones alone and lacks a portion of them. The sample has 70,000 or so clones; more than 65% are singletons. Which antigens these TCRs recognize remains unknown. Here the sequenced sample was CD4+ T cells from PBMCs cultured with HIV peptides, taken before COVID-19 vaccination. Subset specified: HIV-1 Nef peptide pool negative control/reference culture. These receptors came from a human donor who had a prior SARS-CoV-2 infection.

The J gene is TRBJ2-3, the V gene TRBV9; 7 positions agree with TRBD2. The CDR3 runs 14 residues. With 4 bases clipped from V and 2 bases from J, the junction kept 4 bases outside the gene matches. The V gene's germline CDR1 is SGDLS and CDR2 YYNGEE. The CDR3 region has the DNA TGTGCCAGCAGCATCCGGGACTACACAGATACGCAGTATTTT. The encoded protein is CASSIRDYTDTQYF.

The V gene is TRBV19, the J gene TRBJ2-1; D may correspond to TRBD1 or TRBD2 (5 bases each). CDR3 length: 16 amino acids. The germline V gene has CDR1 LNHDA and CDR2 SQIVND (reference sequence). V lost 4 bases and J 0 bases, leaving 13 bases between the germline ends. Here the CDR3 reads CASSTPGRSSYNEQFF. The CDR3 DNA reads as TGTGCCAGTAGTACACCGGGGCGGAGCTCCTACAATGAGCAGTTCTTC.

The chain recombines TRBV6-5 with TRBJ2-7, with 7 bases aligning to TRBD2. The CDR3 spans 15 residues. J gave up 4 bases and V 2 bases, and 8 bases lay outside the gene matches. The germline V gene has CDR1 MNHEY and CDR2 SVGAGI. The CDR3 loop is CASSYMSGDWYEQYF. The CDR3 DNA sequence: TGTGCCAGCAGTTACATGAGCGGGGATTGGTACGAGCAGTACTTC.

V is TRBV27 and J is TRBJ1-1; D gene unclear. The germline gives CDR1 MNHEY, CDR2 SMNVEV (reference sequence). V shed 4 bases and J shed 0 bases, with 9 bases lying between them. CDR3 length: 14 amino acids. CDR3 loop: CASSSLPMNTEAFF. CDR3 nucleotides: TGTGCCAGCAGTTCCCTCCCCATGAACACTGAAGCTTTCTTT.

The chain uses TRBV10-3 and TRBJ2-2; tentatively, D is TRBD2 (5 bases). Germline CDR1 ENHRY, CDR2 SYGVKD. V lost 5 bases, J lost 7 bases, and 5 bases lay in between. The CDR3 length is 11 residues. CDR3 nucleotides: TGTGCCATCAGTCGGGGCGGGGAGCTGTTTTTT. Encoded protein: CAISRGGELFF.

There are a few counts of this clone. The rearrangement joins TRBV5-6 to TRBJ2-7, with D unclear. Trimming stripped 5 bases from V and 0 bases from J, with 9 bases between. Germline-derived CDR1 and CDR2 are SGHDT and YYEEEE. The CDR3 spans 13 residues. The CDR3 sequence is CASSLHGSYEQYF. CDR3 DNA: TGTGCCAGCAGTCTTCACGGCTCCTACGAGCAGTACTTC.

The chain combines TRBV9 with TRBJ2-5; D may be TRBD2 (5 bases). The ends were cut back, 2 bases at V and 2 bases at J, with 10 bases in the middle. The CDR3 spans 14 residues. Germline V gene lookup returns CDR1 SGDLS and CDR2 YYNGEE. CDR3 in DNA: TGTGCCAGCAGCGTCAATGGGAGACAAGAGACCCAGTACTTC. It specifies CASSVNGRQETQYF.

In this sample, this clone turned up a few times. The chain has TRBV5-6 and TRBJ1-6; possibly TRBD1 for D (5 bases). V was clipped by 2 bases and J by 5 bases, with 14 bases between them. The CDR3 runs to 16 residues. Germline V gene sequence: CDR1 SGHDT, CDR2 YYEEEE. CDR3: CASSLGPGRHNSPLHF. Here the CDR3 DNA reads TGTGCCAGCAGCTTAGGCCCGGGACGGCATAATTCACCCCTCCACTTT.

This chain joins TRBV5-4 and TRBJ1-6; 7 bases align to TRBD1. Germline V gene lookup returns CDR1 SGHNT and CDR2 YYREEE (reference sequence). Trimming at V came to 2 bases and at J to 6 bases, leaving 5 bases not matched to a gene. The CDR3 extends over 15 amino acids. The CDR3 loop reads CASSLGGRFNSPLHF. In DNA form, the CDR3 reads TGTGCCAGCAGCTTAGGGGGCAGGTTTAATTCACCCCTCCACTTT.

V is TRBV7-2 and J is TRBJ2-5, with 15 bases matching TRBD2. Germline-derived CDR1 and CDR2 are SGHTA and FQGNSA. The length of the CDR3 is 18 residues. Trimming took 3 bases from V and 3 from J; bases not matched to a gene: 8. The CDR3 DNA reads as TGTGCCAGCAGCTTCGGTCGGACTAGCGGGGGGGCGGAAGAGACCCAGTACTTC. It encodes CASSFGRTSGGAEETQYF.

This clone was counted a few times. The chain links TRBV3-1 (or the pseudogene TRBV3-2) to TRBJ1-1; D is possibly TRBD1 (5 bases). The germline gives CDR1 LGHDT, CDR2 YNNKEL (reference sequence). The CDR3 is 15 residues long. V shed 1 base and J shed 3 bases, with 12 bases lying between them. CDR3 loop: CASSQGGTPDTEAFF. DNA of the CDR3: TGTGCCAGCAGCCAAGGGGGGACCCCGGACACTGAAGCTTTCTTT.

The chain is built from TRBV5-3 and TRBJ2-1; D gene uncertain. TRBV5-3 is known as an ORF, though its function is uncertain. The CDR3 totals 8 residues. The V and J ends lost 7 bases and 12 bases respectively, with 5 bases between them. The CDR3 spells CARVGQFF. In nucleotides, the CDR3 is TGTGCCAGAGTGGGGCAGTTCTTC.

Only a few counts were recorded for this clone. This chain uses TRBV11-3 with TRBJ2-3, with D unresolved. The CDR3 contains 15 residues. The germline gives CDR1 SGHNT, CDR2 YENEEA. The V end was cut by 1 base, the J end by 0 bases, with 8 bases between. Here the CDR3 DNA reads TGTGCCAGCAGCTTAGGAATGAGTAGCACAGATACGCAGTATTTT. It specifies CASSLGMSSTDTQYF.

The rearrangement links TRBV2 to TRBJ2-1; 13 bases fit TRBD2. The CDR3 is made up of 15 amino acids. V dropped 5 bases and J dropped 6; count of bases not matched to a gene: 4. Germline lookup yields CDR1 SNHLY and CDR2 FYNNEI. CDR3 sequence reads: CASSPGLAGLNEQFF. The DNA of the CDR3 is TGTGCCAGCAGTCCGGGACTAGCGGGGCTCAATGAGCAGTTCTTC.

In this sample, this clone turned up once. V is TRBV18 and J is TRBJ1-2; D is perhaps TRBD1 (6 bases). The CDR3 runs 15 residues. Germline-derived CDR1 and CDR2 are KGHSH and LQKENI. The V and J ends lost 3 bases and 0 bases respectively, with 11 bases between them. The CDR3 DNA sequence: TGTGCCAGCTCACCGAAGACAGGAACTAACTATGGCTACACCTTC. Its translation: CASSPKTGTNYGYTF.

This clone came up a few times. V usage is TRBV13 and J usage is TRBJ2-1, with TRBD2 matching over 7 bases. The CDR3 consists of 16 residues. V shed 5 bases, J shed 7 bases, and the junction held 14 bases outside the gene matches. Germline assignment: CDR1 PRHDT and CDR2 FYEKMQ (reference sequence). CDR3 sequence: CASSPSSGQGGNEQFF. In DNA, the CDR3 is TGTGCCAGCAGCCCATCTAGCGGACAAGGAGGGAATGAGCAGTTCTTC.

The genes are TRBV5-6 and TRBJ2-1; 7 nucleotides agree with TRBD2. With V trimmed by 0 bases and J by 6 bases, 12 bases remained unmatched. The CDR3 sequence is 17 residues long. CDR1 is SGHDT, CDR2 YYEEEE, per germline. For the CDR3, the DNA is TGTGCCAGCAGCTTGGCGTTCAGGCGGGAGTGGAGCAATGAGCAGTTCTTC. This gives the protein CASSLAFRREWSNEQFF.

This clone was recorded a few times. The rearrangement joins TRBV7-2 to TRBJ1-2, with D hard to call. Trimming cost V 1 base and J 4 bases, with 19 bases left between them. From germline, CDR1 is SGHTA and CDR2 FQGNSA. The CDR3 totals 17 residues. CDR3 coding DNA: TGTGCCAGCAGCTTAGATTCGAGCGGTAGATGGGCCTATGGCTACACCTTC. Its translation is CASSLDSSGRWAYGYTF.

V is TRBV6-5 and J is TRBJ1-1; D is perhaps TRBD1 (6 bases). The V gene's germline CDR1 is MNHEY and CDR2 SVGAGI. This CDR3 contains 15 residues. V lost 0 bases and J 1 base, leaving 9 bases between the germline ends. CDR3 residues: CASSYSSTGNTEAFF. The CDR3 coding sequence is TGTGCCAGCAGTTACTCTTCGACAGGGAACACTGAAGCTTTCTTT.

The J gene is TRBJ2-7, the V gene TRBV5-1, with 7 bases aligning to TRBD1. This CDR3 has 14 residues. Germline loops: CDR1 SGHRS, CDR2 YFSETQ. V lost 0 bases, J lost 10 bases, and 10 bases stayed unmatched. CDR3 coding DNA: TGCGCCAGCAGCTTGGCCGACAGGGAAGGGTTCCAGTACTTC. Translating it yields CASSLADREGFQYF.

The CDR3 loop is CASSETPRRAGQETQYF. In DNA, the CDR3 is TGTGCCAGCAGCGAGACCCCCCGAAGGGCTGGGCAAGAGACCCAGTACTTC. The V call is TRBV21-1, the J call TRBJ2-5. TRBV21-1 is designated a pseudogene. The CDR3 spans 17 residues.

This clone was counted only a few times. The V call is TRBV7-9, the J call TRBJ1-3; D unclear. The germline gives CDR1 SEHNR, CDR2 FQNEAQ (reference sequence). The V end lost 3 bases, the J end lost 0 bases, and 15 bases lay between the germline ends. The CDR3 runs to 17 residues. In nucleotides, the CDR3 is TGTGCCAGCAGCTTGAACACCGCCCTGAGCTCTGGAAACACCATATATTTT. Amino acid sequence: CASSLNTALSSGNTIYF.

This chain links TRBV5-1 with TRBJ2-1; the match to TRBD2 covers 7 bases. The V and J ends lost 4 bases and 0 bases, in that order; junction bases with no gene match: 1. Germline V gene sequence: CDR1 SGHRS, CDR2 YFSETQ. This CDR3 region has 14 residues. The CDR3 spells CASSGGDSYNEQFF. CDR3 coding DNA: TGCGCCAGCAGCGGGGGGGACTCCTACAATGAGCAGTTCTTC.

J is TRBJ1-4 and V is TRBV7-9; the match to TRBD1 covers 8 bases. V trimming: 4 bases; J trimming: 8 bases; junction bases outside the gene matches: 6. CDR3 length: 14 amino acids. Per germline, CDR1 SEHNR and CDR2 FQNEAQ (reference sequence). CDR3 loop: CASSSWTGWEKLFF. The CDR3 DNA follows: TGTGCCAGCAGCTCCTGGACAGGGTGGGAAAAACTGTTTTTT.

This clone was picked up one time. The CDR3: CASSVVGSRAAPDTQYF. In DNA form, the CDR3 reads TGTGCCAGCAGCGTAGTGGGGAGCAGGGCGGCACCAGATACGCAGTATTTT. This rearrangement joins TRBV9 to TRBJ2-3; D assignment may be TRBD1 or TRBD2 (5 bases each). Deletions cut 0 bases from V and 4 bases from J, with 18 bases between. This CDR3 contains 17 residues. Per germline, CDR1 SGDLS and CDR2 YYNGEE.

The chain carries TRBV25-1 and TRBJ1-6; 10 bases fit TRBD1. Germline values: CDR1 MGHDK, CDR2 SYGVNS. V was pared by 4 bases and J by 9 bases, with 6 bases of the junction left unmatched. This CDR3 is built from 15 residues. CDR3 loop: CASSAQGQGSSPLHF. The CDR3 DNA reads TGTGCCAGCAGTGCCCAGGGACAGGGGAGTTCACCCCTCCACTTT.

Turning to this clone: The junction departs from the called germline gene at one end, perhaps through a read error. The CDR3 DNA reads TGTGCTAGCAGCCCGGATGGTGGCACAGATACGCAGTATTTT. This translates into CASSPDGGTDTQYF. V and J are TRBV7-7 and TRBJ2-3; no firm D call. Germline V gene sequence: CDR1 SSHAT, CDR2 FNYEAQ (reference sequence). The length of the CDR3 is 14 residues.

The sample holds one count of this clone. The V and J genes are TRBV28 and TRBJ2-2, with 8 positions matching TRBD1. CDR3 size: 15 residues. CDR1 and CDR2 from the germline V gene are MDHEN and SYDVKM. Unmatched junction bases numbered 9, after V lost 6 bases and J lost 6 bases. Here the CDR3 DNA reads TGTGCCAGCAGGCACCTTGGACAGGGACCCGGGGAGCTGTTTTTT. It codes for CASRHLGQGPGELFF.

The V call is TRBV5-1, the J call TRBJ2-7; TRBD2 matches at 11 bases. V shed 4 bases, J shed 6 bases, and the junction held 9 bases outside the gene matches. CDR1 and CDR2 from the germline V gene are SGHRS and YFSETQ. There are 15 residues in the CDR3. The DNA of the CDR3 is TGCGCCAGCAGCCTAGCAGCCGGGACTAGCGGCGAGCAGTACTTC. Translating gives CASSLAAGTSGEQYF.

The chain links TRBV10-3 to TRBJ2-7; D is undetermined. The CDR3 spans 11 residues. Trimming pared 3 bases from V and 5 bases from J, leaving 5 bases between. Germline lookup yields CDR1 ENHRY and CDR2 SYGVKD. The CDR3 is CAISEVDEQYF. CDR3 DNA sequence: TGTGCCATCAGTGAAGTGGACGAGCAGTACTTC.